Each of the 27 T cell receptor beta chains below was sequenced from the same sample in a study of beta chain features in type 1 diabetes. Study-wide results and limits: Researchers report that Type 1 diabetes patients had moderately but significantly shorter TCRB CDR3s across all four CD4+ subsets.

These receptors have no known antigen. Every isolated RNA sample was fully reverse transcribed, so sequencing captured expressed TCRB transcripts. Profiled with immunoSEQ multiplex PCR; TCRdb holds only in-frame clones, not every one. The sample comprises 500,000 to 850,000 clones, around 15% of which are singletons, and approximately 0.043% rests with the top ten. Sequencing was carried out using naive CD4+ T cells from blood. Receptors originate from a man aged 18 to 30 with type 1 diabetes.

This clone was seen only a few times. This rearrangement joins TRBV19 to TRBJ2-5; no firm D call. The length of the CDR3 is 14 residues. V lost 5 bases and J 3 bases, leaving 13 bases between the germline ends. Germline values: CDR1 LNHDA, CDR2 SQIVND (reference sequence). CDR3 nucleotides: TGTGCCAGTAGTCCGGGCCGGCTGAAAGAGACCCAGTACTTC. Protein product: CASSPGRLKETQYF.

Only a few counts were recorded for this clone. CDR3: CASSLSLAGVNEQYF. In DNA form, the CDR3 reads TGCGCCAGCAGCTTATCACTAGCGGGAGTGAACGAGCAGTACTTC. The gene calls are TRBV5-1 and TRBJ2-7; TRBD2 agrees at 11 bases. The V gene's germline CDR1 is SGHRS and CDR2 YFSETQ. V lost 2 bases to trimming and J lost 5 bases; unmatched junction nucleotides: 6. This CDR3 is built from 15 residues.

In its sample, this clone was seen a few times. The chain uses TRBV2 and TRBJ2-3, with D possibly matching TRBD2 (5 bases). CDR3 length: 15 residues. Trimming took 5 bases from V and 6 from J, leaving 18 bases between them. Germline assignment: CDR1 SNHLY and CDR2 FYNNEI. Here the CDR3 DNA reads TGTGCCAGCAGTACATCCACCGGGATATGGGATACGCAGTATTTT. The encoded protein is CASSTSTGIWDTQYF.

This clone appeared a few times. This chain connects TRBV7-2 to TRBJ1-5; D unresolved. The V gene lost 5 bases and the J gene lost 9 bases, with 14 bases spanning the gap. In germline, CDR1 is SGHTA, CDR2 FQGNSA. This CDR3 has 13 residues. The DNA of the CDR3 is TGTGCCAGCAGCGAAAAGACCGGGAGGCCCCAGCATTTT. Translation: CASSEKTGRPQHF.

V usage is TRBV2 and J usage is TRBJ2-3; D possibly corresponds to TRBD2 (5 bases). Germline values: CDR1 SNHLY, CDR2 FYNNEI. The CDR3 runs to 11 residues. The V gene lost 10 bases and the J gene lost 5 bases, with 10 bases spanning the gap. The CDR3 region has the DNA TGTGCCACCGGGGTGCGAGATACGCAGTATTTT. Protein sequence: CATGVRDTQYF.

The rearrangement joins TRBV9 to TRBJ2-2, with 8 bases fitting TRBD2. This CDR3 has 16 residues. Trimming cost V 0 bases and J 5 bases; bases outside gene matches: 6. Germline V gene lookup returns CDR1 SGDLS and CDR2 YYNGEE. CDR3: CASSVVASGRTGELFF. The CDR3 DNA reads TGTGCCAGCAGCGTAGTGGCCAGCGGGAGAACCGGGGAGCTGTTTTTT.

The V call is TRBV7-2, the J call TRBJ2-7; possible D gene TRBD1, 5 bases. Germline V gene lookup returns CDR1 SGHTA and CDR2 FQGNSA. Trimming cost V 1 base and J 0 bases, with 7 bases left between them. The CDR3 has 14 amino acids. Here the CDR3 DNA reads TGTGCCAGCAGCTTAGTTGACAGCTCCTACGAGCAGTACTTC. Its protein is CASSLVDSSYEQYF.

The rearrangement uses TRBV13 and TRBJ2-1; D remains ambiguous. The CDR3 is 13 residues long. Trimming stripped 2 bases from V and 7 bases from J, with 9 bases between. Germline V gene sequence: CDR1 PRHDT, CDR2 FYEKMQ (reference sequence). The chain's CDR3 is CASSLPGTNEQFF. In DNA form, the CDR3 reads TGTGCCAGCAGCTTACCAGGCACTAATGAGCAGTTCTTC. Full variable domain (rest looked up from reference TRBV13 and TRBJ2-1): AAGVIQSPRHLIKEKRETATLKCYPIPRHDTVYWYQQGPGQDPQFLISFYEKMQSDKGSIPDRFSAQQFSDYHSELNMSSLELGDSALYFCASSLPGTNEQFFGPGTRLTVL.

The chain uses TRBV5-1 and TRBJ1-1; no definite D call. CDR3 length: 14 amino acids. The germline V gene has CDR1 SGHRS and CDR2 YFSETQ. Trimming removed 4 bases at V and 1 base at J, with 11 bases between. The CDR3 is CASSPRTENTEAFF. In nucleotides, the CDR3 is TGCGCCAGCAGCCCCCGGACCGAGAACACTGAAGCTTTCTTT.

This chain connects TRBV19 to TRBJ1-5; 9 bases fit TRBD1. Germline lookup yields CDR1 LNHDA and CDR2 SQIVND (reference sequence). Trimming at V came to 4 bases and at J to 5 bases, leaving 0 bases not matched to a gene. CDR3 length: 13 amino acids. The CDR3 spells CASSRDRDQPQHF. CDR3 nucleotides: TGTGCCAGTAGTAGGGACAGGGATCAGCCCCAGCATTTT.

Comments on this clone: The sample has other DNA sequences that encode this CDR3 too. The CDR3 sequence is CASSLGAGQETQYF. CDR3 nucleotides: TGTGCCAGCAGCTTAGGGGCAGGGCAAGAGACCCAGTACTTC. The gene calls are TRBV7-9 and TRBJ2-5; tentatively, D is TRBD1 (5 bases). Looked up from germline, CDR1 is SEHNR and CDR2 is FQNEAQ (reference sequence). V was clipped by 1 base and J by 2 bases, with 8 bases between them. This CDR3 contains 14 residues.

The chain has TRBV7-2 and TRBJ2-2; D remains unclear. CDR3 size: 16 residues. Germline loops: CDR1 SGHTA, CDR2 FQGNSA. Deletions cut 5 bases from V and 0 bases from J, with 13 bases between. The CDR3 spells CASSLVQLANTGELFF. The DNA of the CDR3 is TGTGCCAGCAGCCTGGTACAGCTCGCGAACACCGGGGAGCTGTTTTTT.

The sample holds a few counts of this clone. The V call is TRBV25-1, the J call TRBJ1-2; perhaps TRBD1 as D (6 bases). CDR3 size: 15 residues. V lost 3 bases to trimming and J lost 2 bases, with 13 bases between them. Per germline, CDR1 MGHDK and CDR2 SYGVNS. The CDR3 is CASSDTTGLNYGYTF. As DNA, the CDR3 is TGTGCCAGCAGTGACACGACAGGCTTAAACTATGGCTACACCTTC.

This clone turned up a few times. The chain recombines TRBV7-2 with TRBJ1-2; D unresolved. Germline V gene data show CDR1 as SGHTA and CDR2 as FQGNSA. Trimming shortened V by 3 bases and J by 3 bases, and 14 bases separated the two germline ends. CDR3 length equals 15 residues. CDR3 in DNA: TGTGCCAGCAGCTTGACCGGGCCTGGCGACTATGGCTACACCTTC. Amino acid sequence: CASSLTGPGDYGYTF.

This clone was observed a few times. The chain recombines TRBV7-3 with TRBJ2-3; D perhaps matches TRBD2 (6 bases). Germline CDR1 and CDR2: SGHTA and FQGTGA. The V end was cut by 5 bases, the J end by 5 bases, with 17 bases between. The length of the CDR3 is 15 residues. The CDR3: CASSLGGSYLDTQYF. CDR3 nucleotides: TGTGCCAGCAGCCTCGGGGGATCATACTTAGATACGCAGTATTTT. Complete variable domain (other parts from reference TRBV7-3 and TRBJ2-3): GAGVSQTPSNKVTEKGKYVELRCDPISGHTALYWYRQSLGQGPEFLIYFQGTGAADDSGLPNDRFFAVRPEGSVSTLKIQRTERGDSAVYLCASSLGGSYLDTQYFGPGTRLTVL.

The chain links TRBV2 to TRBJ2-2; 8 nucleotides line up with TRBD1. The ends lost 11 bases at V and 5 bases at J; junction bases unmatched: 4. Germline V CDR1 and CDR2: SNHLY, FYNNEI. The CDR3 spans 12 residues. The CDR3 DNA reads as TGTGCCGGCGACAGGGGTACCGGGGAGCTGTTTTTT. This gives the protein CAGDRGTGELFF.

About this clone: The same CDR3 arises from other DNA sequences in this sample as well. The J gene is TRBJ2-5, the V gene TRBV18, with D possibly matching TRBD2 (6 bases). The V and J ends lost 4 bases and 5 bases respectively, with 11 bases between them. Germline V gene sequence: CDR1 KGHSH, CDR2 LQKENI. The CDR3 is 13 amino acids. In nucleotides, the CDR3 is TGTGCCAGCTCACTATCACGGGAGGAGACCCAGTACTTC. Its translation: CASSLSREETQYF.

This chain links TRBV18 with TRBJ2-7; unclear D gene. Germline CDR1 is KGHSH and CDR2 is LQKENI. This CDR3 contains 13 residues. With 6 bases removed from V and 5 bases from J, the gap between germline ends came to 14 bases. CDR3 region: CASSYSRTDEQYF. The DNA of the CDR3 is TGTGCCAGCTCCTATTCTAGAACCGACGAGCAGTACTTC.

This clone was found a few times. CDR3 nucleotides: TGTGCCAGCTCACCACGATCAGGGGACGAGCAGTACTTC. Translating gives CASSPRSGDEQYF. V is TRBV18 and J is TRBJ2-7; weak D call: TRBD1 (6 bases). From germline, CDR1 is KGHSH and CDR2 LQKENI. CDR3 length: 13 residues. The V and J ends lost 1 base and 5 bases respectively, with 9 bases between them.

There are a few counts of this clone. The gene calls are TRBV5-6 and TRBJ1-6; D unresolved. Germline CDR1 and CDR2: SGHDT and YYEEEE. The CDR3 has 16 amino acids. The V and J ends lost 1 base and 4 bases respectively, with 12 bases between them. The CDR3 DNA follows: TGTGCCAGCAGCTTGCCTGGACGGGCGTATAATTCACCCCTCCACTTT. Protein product: CASSLPGRAYNSPLHF.

V gene TRBV6-5 combines with J gene TRBJ1-5, with TRBD1 as a possible D gene (5 bases). The V gene lost 0 bases and the J gene lost 7 bases, with 13 bases spanning the gap. The CDR3 is 15 amino acids. Per germline, CDR1 MNHEY and CDR2 SVGAGI. The CDR3 sequence is CASSYSAGLGQPQHF. CDR3 sequence (DNA): TGTGCCAGCAGTTACTCCGCGGGGCTAGGGCAGCCCCAGCATTTT.

This clone was seen more than once but under ten times. This chain uses TRBV4-3 with TRBJ2-3; D possibly uses TRBD1 or TRBD2 (5 bases each). Deletions cut 1 base from V and 0 bases from J, with 8 bases between. The V gene's germline CDR1 is LGHNA and CDR2 YSLEER. This CDR3 has 15 amino acids. The CDR3 sequence is CASSQGGWSTDTQYF. Written as DNA, the CDR3 is TGCGCCAGCAGCCAAGGGGGGTGGAGCACAGATACGCAGTATTTT.

V is TRBV7-6 and J is TRBJ2-1, with D possibly TRBD1 on 5 matching bases. V lost 7 bases and J lost 3, with 16 bases in between. Germline assignment: CDR1 SGHVS and CDR2 FNYEAQ. The CDR3 has 15 residues. CDR3 DNA sequence: TGTGCCAGCACCGTGGGAAGGGGCGACTACAATGAGCAGTTCTTC. Encoded protein: CASTVGRGDYNEQFF.

The chain uses TRBV28 and TRBJ2-1; perhaps TRBD2 as D (6 bases). The V gene lost 7 bases and the J gene lost 5 bases, with 9 bases spanning the gap. The germline gives CDR1 MDHEN, CDR2 SYDVKM. CDR3 size: 12 residues. CDR3 DNA: TGTGCCAGCAAACGGGGGAACAATGAGCAGTTCTTC. Translated: CASKRGNNEQFF. The full variable domain, in which reference TRBV28 and TRBJ2-1 provide the parts outside the CDR3, is DVKVTQSSRYLVKRTGEKVFLECVQDMDHENMFWYRQDPGLGLRLIYFSYDVKMKEKGDIPEGYSVSREKKERFSLILESASTNQTSMYLCASKRGNNEQFFGPGTRLTVL.

J is TRBJ2-1 and V is TRBV10-1; 15 bases agree with TRBD2. CDR1 is WNHNN and CDR2 is SYGVQD in the germline V gene (reference sequence). The CDR3 length is 18 residues. V trimming: 3 bases; J trimming: 9 bases; junction bases outside the gene matches: 12. The CDR3 coding sequence is TGCGCCAGCAGTGACTATGGACTAGCGGGAGGGCGATTGGGTGAGCAGTTCTTC. Protein sequence: CASSDYGLAGGRLGEQFF.

This clone has just a few counts. The gene calls are TRBV7-9 and TRBJ1-1, with no clear D. Germline V gene lookup returns CDR1 SEHNR and CDR2 FQNEAQ (reference sequence). V dropped 1 base and J dropped 1 base, with 10 bases sitting between them. This CDR3 region has 15 residues. CDR3 sequence reads: CASSLVEQRNTEAFF. CDR3 coding DNA: TGTGCCAGCAGCTTAGTGGAACAGAGGAACACTGAAGCTTTCTTT. Variable domain in full (rest from reference TRBV7-9 and TRBJ1-1): DTGVSQNPRHKITKRGQNVTFRCDPISEHNRLYWYRQTLGQGPEFLTYFQNEAQLEKSRLLSDRFSAERPKGSFSTLEIQRTEQGDSAMYLCASSLVEQRNTEAFFGQGTRLTVV.

V and J are TRBV6-6 and TRBJ2-3, with D perhaps TRBD1 (5 bases). This CDR3 region has 15 residues. V dropped 5 bases and J dropped 2 bases, with 14 bases sitting between them. Per the germline V gene, CDR1 is MNHNY and CDR2 is SVGAGI (reference sequence). The CDR3 DNA follows: TGTGCCAGCAGTCCCTGGACATCCGCCACAGATACGCAGTATTTT. It is translated as CASSPWTSATDTQYF.